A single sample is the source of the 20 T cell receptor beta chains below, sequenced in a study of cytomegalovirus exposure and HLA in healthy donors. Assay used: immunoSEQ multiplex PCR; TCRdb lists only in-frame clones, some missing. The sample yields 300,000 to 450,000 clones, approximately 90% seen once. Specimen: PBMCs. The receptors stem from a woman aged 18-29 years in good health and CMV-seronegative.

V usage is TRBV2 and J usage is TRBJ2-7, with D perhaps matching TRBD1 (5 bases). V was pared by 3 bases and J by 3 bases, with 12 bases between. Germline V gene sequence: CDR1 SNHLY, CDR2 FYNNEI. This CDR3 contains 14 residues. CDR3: CASSEGQKGYEQYF. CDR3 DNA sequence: TGTGCCAGCAGTGAGGGGCAGAAGGGCTACGAGCAGTACTTC. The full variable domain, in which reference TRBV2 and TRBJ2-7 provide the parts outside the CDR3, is EPEVTQTPSHQVTQMGQEVILRCVPISNHLYFYWYRQILGQKVEFLVSFYNNEISEKSEIFDDQFSVERPDGSNFTLKIRSTKLEDSAMYFCASSEGQKGYEQYFGPGTRLTVT.

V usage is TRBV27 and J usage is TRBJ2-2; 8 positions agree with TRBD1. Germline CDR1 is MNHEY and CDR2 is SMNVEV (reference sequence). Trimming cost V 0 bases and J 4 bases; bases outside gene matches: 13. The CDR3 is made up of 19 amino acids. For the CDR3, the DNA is TGTGCCAGCAGTTTATCGATCTACCTGGACAGGGAAGGCACCGGGGAGCTGTTTTTT. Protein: CASSLSIYLDREGTGELFF.

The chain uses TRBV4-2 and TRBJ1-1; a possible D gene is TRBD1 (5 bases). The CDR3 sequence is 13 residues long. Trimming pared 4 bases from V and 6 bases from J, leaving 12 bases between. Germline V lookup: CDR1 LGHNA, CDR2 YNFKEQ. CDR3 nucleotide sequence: TGTGCCAGCAGCCTCAGGGTTGACGCTGAAGCTTTCTTT. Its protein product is CASSLRVDAEAFF.

The DNA of the CDR3 is TGCGCCAGCAGCTTGTCGGTCCACGAGCAGTACTTC. Translation: CASSLSVHEQYF. This sequence joins TRBV5-1 and TRBJ2-7; D is unclear. V lost 1 base, J lost 5 bases, and 7 bases lay in between. Looked up from germline, CDR1 is SGHRS and CDR2 is YFSETQ. CDR3 size: 12 residues.

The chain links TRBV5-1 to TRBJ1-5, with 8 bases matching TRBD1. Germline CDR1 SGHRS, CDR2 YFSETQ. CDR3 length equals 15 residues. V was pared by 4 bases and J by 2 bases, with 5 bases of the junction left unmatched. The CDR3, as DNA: TGCGCCAGCAGCCCGACAGGGGAGGGCAATCAGCCCCAGCATTTT. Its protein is CASSPTGEGNQPQHF.

CDR3 sequence reads: CASSLAQFSIQYF. In nucleotides, the CDR3 is TGTGCCAGCAGCTTAGCGCAGTTCAGCATTCAGTACTTC. The genes are TRBV7-2 and TRBJ2-4; no definite D call. The CDR3 consists of 13 residues. Germline CDR1 SGHTA, CDR2 FQGNSA. With 0 bases removed from V and 9 bases from J, the gap between germline ends came to 9 bases.

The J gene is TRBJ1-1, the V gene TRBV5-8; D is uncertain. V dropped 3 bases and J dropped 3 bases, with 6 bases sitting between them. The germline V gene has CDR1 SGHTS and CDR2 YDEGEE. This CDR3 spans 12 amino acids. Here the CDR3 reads CASSSGYTEAFF. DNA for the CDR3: TGTGCCAGCAGCTCCGGGTACACTGAAGCTTTCTTT.

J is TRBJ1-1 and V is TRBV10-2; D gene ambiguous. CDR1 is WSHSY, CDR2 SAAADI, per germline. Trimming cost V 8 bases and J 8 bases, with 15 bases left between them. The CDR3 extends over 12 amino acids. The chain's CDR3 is CASHAAVPEAFF. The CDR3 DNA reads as TGCGCCAGCCACGCCGCGGTTCCCGAAGCTTTCTTT.

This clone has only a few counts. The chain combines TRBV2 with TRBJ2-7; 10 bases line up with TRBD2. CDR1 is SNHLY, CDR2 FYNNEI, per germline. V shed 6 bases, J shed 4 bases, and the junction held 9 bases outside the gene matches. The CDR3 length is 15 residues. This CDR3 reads CASSNGLAVGYEQYF. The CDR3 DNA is TGTGCCAGCAGCAACGGACTAGCGGTCGGATACGAGCAGTACTTC.

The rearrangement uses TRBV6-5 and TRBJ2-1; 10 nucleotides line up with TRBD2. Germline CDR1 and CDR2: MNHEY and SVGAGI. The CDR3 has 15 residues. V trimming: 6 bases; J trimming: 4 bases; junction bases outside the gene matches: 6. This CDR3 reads CASRTGLAEYNEQFF. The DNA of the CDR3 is TGTGCCAGCAGGACAGGACTAGCGGAGTACAATGAGCAGTTCTTC.

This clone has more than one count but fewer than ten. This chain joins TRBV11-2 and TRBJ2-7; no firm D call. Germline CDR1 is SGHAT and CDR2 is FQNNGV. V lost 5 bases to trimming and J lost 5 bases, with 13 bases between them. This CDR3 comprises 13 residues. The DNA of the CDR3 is TGTGCCAGCAGCGCGGCCAGTTTCCACGAGCAGTACTTC. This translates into CASSAASFHEQYF.

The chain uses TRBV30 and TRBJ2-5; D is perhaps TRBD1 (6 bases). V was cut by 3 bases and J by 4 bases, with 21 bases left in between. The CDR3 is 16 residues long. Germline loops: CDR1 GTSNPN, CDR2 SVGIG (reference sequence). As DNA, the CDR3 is TGTGCCTGGAGGGGGGCTAGGGTTAATTTAAGAGAGACCCAGTACTTC. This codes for CAWRGARVNLRETQYF. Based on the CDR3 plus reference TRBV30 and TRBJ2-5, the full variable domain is SQTIHQWPATLVQPVGSPLSLECTVEGTSNPNLYWYRQAAGRGLQLLFYSVGIGQISSEVPQNLSASRPQDRQFILSSKKLLLSDSGFYLCAWRGARVNLRETQYFGPGTRLLVL.

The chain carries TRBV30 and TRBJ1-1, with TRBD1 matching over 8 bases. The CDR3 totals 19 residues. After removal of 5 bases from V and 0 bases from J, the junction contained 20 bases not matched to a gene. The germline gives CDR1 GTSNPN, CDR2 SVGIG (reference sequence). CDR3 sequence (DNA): TGTGCCTGGGGGGGACAGGTACGCTTTAACTCCCCGATGAACACTGAAGCTTTCTTT. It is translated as CAWGGQVRFNSPMNTEAFF.

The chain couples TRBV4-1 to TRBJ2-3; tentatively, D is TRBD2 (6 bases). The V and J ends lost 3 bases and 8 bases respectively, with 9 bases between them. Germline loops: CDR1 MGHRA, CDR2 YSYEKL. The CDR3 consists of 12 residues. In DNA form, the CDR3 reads TGCGCCAGCAGCCAGGTGGGAGGTACGCAGTATTTT. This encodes CASSQVGGTQYF.

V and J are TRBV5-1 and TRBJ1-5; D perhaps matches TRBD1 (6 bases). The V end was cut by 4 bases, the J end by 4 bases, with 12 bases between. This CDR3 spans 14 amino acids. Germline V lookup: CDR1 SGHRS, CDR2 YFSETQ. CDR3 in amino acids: CASSLGGANQPQHF. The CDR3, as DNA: TGCGCCAGCAGCCTTGGGGGGGCTAATCAGCCCCAGCATTTT.

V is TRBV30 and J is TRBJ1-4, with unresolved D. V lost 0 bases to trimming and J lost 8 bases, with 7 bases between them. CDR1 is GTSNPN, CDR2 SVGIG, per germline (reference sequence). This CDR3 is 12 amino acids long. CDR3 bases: TGTGCCTGGAGTGTACTAAAGGAAAAACTGTTTTTT. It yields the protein CAWSVLKEKLFF. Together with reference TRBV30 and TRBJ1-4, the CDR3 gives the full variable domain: SQTIHQWPATLVQPVGSPLSLECTVEGTSNPNLYWYRQAAGRGLQLLFYSVGIGQISSEVPQNLSASRPQDRQFILSSKKLLLSDSGFYLCAWSVLKEKLFFGSGTQLSVL.

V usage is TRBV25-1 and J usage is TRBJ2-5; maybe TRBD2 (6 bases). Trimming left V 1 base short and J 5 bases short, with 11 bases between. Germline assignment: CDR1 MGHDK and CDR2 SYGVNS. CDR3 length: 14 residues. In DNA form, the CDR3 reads TGTGCCAGCAGTGAATTTGGAGGGAGGGAGACCCAGTACTTC. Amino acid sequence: CASSEFGGRETQYF.

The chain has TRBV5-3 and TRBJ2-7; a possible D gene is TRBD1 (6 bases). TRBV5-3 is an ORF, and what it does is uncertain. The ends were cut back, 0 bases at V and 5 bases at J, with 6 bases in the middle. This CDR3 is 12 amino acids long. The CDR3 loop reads CARSLGQDEQYF. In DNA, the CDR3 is TGTGCCAGAAGCTTGGGACAGGACGAGCAGTACTTC.

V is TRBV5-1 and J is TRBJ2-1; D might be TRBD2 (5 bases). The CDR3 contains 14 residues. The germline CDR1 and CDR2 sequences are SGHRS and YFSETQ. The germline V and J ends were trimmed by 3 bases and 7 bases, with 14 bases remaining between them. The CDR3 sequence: CASSSTTSLNEQFF. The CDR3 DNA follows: TGCGCCAGCAGCTCGACCACTAGTCTTAATGAGCAGTTCTTC.

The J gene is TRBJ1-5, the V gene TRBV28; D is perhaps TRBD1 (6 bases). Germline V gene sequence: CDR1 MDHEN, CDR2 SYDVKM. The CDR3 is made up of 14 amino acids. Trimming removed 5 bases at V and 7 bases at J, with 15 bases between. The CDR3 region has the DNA TGTGCCAGCAGTCTACAGGGCGTGGCCCAGCCCCAGCATTTT. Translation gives CASSLQGVAQPQHF.